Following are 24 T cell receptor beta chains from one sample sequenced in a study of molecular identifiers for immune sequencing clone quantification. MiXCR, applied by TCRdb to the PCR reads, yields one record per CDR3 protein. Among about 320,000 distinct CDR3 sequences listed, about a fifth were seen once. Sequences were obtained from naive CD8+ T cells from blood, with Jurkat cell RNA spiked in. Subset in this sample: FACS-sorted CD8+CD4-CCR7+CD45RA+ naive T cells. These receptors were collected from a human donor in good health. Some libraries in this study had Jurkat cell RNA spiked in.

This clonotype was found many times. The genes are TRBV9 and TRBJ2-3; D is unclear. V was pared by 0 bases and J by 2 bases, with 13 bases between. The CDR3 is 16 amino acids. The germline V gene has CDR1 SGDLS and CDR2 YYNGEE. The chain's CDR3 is CASSVDRTIYTDTQYF. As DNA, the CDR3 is TGTGCCAGCAGCGTAGATCGGACCATCTACACAGATACGCAGTATTTT.

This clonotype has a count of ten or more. The CDR3 DNA reads as TGTGCCAGCATGTATGGCGGGGGGGCTTTCGGAAAGACCCAGTACTTC. This gives the protein CASMYGGGAFGKTQYF. The V call is TRBV2, the J call TRBJ2-5; 9 bases line up with TRBD2. The trim removed 7 bases at V and 6 bases at J, leaving 15 bases unmatched. The CDR3 consists of 16 residues. From germline, CDR1 is SNHLY and CDR2 FYNNEI. The full variable domain, with the rest looked up from reference TRBV2 and TRBJ2-5, is EPEVTQTPSHQVTQMGQEVILRCVPISNHLYFYWYRQILGQKVEFLVSFYNNEISEKSEIFDDQFSVERPDGSNFTLKIRSTKLEDSAMYFCASMYGGGAFGKTQYFGPGTRLLVL.

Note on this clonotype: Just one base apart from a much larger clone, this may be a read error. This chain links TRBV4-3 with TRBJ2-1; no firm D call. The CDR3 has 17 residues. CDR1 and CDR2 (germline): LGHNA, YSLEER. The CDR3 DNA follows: TGCGCCAGCAGCCAAGATCCGCGGTCGAACTCCTACAATGAGCAGTCCTTC. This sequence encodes CASSQDPRSNSYNEQSF.

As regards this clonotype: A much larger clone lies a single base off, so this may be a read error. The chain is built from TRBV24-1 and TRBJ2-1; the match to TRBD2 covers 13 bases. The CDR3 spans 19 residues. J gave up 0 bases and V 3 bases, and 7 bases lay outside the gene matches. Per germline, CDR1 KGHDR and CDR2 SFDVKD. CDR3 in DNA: TGTGCCACCAGTGATCCCGGGACTAGCGGGGCCCACTCCTACAATGAGCAGTTCTTC. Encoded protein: CATSDPGTSGAHSYNEQFF.

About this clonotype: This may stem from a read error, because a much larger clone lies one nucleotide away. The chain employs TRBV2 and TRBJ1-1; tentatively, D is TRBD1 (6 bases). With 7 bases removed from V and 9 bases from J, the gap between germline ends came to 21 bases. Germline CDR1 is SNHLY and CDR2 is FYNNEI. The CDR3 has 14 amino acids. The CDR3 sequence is CASKNPGEQTKAFF. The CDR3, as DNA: TGTGCCAGCAAAAATCCAGGGGAGCAAACTAAAGCTTTCTTT.

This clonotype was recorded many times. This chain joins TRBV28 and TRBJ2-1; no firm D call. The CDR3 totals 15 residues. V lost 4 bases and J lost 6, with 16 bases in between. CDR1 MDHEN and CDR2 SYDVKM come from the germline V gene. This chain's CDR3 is CASSYRGPVSNEQFF. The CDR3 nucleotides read TGTGCCAGCAGTTACCGCGGCCCGGTAAGCAATGAGCAGTTCTTC.

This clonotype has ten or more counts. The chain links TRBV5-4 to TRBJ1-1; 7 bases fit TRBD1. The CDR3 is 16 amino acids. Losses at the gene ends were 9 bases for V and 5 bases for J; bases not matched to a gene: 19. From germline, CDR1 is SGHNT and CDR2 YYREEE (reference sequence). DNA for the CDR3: TGTGCCACCGAAGTAGAGACAGGGCCGGGGGGGACTGAAGCTTTCTTT. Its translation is CATEVETGPGGTEAFF.

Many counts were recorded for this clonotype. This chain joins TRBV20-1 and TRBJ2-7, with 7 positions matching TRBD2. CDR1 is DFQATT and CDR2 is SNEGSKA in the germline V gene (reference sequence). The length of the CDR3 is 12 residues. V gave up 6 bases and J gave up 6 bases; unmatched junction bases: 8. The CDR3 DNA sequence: TGCAGTGCGAGGCCGGGGGGAGGCGAGCAGTACTTC. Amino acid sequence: CSARPGGGEQYF.

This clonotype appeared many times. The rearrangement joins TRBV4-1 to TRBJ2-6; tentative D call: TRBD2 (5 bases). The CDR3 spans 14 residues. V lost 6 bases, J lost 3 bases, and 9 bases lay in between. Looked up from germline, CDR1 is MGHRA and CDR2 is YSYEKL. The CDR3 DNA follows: TGCGCCAGCAGTGACGGACTTGGGGCCAACGTCCTGACTTTC. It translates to CASSDGLGANVLTF.

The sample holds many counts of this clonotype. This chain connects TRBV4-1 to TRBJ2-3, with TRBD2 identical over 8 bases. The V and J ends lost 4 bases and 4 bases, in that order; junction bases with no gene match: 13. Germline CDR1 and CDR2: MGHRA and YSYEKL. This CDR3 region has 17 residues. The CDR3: CASSLRATGLVADTQYF. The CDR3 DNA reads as TGCGCCAGCAGCCTCCGGGCGACGGGACTAGTGGCAGATACGCAGTATTTT.

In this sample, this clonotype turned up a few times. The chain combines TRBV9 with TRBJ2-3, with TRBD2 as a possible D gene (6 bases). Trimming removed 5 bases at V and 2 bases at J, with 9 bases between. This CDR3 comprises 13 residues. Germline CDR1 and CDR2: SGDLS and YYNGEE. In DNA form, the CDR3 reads TGTGCCAGCAGGGGGGGTCACACAGATACGCAGTATTTT. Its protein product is CASRGGHTDTQYF.

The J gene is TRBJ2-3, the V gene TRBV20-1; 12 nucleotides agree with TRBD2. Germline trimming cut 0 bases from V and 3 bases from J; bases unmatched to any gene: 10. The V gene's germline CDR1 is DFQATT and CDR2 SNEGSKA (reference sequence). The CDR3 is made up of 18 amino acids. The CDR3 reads CSARDRFASGRVTDTQYF. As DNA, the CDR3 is TGCAGTGCTAGAGATCGATTCGCTAGCGGGAGGGTGACAGATACGCAGTATTTT.

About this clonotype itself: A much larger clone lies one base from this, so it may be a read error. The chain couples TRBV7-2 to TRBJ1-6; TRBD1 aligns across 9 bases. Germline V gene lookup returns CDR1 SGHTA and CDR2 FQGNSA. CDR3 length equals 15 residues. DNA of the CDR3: TGTGCCGGCAGCTTAGACGGGACAGGGAACTCACCCCTCCACTTT. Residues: CAGSLDGTGNSPLHF.

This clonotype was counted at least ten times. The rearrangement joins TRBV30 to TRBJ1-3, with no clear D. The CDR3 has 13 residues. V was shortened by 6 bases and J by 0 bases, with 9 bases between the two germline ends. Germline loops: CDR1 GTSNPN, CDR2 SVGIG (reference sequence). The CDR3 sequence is CACAENSGNTIYF. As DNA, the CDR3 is TGTGCCTGCGCGGAAAACTCTGGAAACACCATATATTTT.

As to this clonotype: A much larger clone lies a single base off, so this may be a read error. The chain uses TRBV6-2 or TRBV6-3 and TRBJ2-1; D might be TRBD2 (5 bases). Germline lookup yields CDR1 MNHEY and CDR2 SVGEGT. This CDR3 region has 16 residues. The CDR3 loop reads CASSPTRLGSYNKQFF. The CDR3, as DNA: TGTGCCAGCAGTCCCACTAGGCTCGGCTCCTACAATAAGCAGTTCTTC.

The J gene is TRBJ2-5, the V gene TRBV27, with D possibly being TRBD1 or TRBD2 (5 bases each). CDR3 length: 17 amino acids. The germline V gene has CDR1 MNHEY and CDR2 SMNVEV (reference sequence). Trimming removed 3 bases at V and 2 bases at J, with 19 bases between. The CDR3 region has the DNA TGTGCCAGCAGTTTTTTAGGGGAGAGTGCGGCACAAGAGACCCAGTACTTC. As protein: CASSFLGESAAQETQYF.

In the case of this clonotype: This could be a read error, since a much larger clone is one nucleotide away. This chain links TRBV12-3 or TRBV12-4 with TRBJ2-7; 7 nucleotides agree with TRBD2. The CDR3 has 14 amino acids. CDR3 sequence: CGSSSSGIFYEQYF. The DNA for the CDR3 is TGTGGCAGCAGCAGCAGCGGGATTTTTTACGAGCAGTACTTC.

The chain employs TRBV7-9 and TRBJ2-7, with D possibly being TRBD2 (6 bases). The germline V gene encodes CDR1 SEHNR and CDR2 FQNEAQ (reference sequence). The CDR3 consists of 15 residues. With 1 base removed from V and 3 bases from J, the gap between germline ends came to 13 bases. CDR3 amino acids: CASSLVTSRDYEQYF. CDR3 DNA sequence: TGTGCCAGCAGCTTAGTTACTAGCAGAGACTACGAGCAGTACTTC. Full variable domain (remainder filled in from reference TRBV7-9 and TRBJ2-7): DTGVSQNPRHKITKRGQNVTFRCDPISEHNRLYWYRQTLGQGPEFLTYFQNEAQLEKSRLLSDRFSAERPKGSFSTLEIQRTEQGDSAMYLCASSLVTSRDYEQYFGPGTRLTVT.

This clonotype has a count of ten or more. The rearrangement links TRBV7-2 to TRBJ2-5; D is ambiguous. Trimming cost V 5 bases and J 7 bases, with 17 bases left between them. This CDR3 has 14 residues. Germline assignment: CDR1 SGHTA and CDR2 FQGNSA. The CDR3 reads CASSEWHVEWTQYF. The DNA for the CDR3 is TGTGCCAGCAGCGAGTGGCACGTTGAGTGGACCCAGTACTTC.

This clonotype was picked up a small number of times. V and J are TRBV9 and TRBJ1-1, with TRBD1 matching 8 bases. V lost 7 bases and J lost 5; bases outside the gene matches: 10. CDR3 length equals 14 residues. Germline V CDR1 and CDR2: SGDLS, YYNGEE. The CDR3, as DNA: TGTGCCAGCGAACCCGTACAGGGGGGGACTGAAGCTTTCTTT. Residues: CASEPVQGGTEAFF.

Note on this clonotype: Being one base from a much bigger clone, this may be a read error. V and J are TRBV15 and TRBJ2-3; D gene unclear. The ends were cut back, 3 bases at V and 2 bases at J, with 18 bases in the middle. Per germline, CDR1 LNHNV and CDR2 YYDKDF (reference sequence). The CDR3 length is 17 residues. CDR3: CATSSDGARIPTDTQYF. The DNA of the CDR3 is TGTGCCACCAGCAGTGATGGCGCCCGGATCCCCACAGATACGCAGTATTTT.

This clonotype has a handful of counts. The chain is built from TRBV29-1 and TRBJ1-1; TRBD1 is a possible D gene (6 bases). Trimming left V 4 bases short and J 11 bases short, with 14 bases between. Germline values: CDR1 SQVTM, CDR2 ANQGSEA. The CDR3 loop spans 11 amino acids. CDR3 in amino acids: CSVVGGLKAFF. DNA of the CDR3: TGCAGCGTTGTAGGGGGGCTAAAGGCTTTCTTT.

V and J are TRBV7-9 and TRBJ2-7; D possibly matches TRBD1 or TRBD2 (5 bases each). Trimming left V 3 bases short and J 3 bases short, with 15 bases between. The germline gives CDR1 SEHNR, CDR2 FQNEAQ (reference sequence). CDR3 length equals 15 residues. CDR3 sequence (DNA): TGTGCCAGCAGCTTCTATGAGGGGATTGGCTACGAGCAGTACTTC. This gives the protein CASSFYEGIGYEQYF.

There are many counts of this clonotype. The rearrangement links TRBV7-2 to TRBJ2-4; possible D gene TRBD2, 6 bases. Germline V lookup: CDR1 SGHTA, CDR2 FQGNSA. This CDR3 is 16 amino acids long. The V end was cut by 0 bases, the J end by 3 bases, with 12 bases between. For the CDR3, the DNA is TGTGCCAGCAGCTTAGCAGGGAGGTTCGGCAAAAACATTCAGTACTTC. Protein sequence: CASSLAGRFGKNIQYF. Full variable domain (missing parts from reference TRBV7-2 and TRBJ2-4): GAGVSQSPSNKVTEKGKDVELRCDPISGHTALYWYRQSLGQGLEFLIYFQGNSAPDKSGLPSDRFSAERTGGSVSTLTIQRTQQEDSAVYLCASSLAGRFGKNIQYFGAGTRLSVL.